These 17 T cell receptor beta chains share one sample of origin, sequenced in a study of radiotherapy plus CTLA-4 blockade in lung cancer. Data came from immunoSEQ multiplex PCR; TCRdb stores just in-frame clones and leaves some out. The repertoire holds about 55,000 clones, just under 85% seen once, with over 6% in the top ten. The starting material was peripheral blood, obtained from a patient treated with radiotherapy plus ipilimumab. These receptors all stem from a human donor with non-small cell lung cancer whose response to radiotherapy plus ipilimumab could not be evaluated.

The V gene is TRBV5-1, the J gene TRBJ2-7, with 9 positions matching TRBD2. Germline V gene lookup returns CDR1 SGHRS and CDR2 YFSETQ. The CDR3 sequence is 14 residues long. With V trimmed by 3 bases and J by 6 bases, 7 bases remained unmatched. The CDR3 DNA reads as TGCGCCAGCAGCTCGGCTAGCGGGACCTTCGAGCAGTACTTC. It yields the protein CASSSASGTFEQYF.

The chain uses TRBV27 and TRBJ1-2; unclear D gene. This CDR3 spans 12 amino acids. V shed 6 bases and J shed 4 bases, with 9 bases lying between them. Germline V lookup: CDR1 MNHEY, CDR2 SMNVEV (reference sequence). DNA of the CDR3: TGTGCCAGCAGCCCATCAGGCTATGGCTACACCTTC. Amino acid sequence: CASSPSGYGYTF.

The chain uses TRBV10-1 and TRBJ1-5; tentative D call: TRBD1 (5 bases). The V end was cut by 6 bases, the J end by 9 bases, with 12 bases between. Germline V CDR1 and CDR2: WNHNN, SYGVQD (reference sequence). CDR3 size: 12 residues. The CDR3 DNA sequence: TGCGCCAGCAGCCTCCCGGGGGGGCCCCAGCATTTT. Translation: CASSLPGGPQHF.

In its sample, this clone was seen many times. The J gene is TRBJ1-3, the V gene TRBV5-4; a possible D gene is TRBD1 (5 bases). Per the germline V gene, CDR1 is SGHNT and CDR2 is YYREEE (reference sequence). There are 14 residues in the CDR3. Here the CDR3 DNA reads TGTGCTTCCCAGCTTAGGGGCTCTGGAAACACCATATATTTT. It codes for CASQLRGSGNTIYF.

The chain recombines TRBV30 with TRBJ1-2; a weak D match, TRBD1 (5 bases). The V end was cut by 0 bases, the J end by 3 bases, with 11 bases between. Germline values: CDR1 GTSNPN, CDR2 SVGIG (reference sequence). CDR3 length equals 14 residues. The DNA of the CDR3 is TGTGCCTGGAGTGTACTGTCAGGGTACTATGGCTACACCTTC. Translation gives CAWSVLSGYYGYTF.

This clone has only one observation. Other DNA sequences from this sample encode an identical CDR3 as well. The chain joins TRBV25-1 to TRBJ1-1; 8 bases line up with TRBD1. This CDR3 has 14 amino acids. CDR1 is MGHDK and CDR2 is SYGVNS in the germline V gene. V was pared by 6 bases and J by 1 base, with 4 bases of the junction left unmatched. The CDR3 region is CASSDRGRNTEAFF. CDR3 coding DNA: TGTGCCAGCAGCGACAGGGGTAGGAACACTGAAGCTTTCTTT.

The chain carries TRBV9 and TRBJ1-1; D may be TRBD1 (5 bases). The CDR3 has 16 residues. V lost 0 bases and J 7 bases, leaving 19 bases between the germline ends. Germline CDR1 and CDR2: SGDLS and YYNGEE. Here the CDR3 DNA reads TGTGCCAGCAGCGTAGCGGTCGAATTGGGGCAGAGTGAAGCTTTCTTT. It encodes CASSVAVELGQSEAFF.

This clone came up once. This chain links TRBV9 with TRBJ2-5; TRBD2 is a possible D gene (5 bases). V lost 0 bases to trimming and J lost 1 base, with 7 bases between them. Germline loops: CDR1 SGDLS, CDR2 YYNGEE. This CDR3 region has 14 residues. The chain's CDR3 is CASSVGTVQETQYF. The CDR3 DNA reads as TGTGCCAGCAGCGTAGGGACTGTCCAAGAGACCCAGTACTTC.

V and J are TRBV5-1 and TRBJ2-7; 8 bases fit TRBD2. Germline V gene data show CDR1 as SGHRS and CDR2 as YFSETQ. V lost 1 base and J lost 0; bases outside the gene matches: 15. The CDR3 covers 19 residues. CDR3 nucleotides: TGCGCCAGCAGCTTGTGGATTCCGGATAGCGGGGTCCCCTCCTACGAGCAGTACTTC. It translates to CASSLWIPDSGVPSYEQYF.

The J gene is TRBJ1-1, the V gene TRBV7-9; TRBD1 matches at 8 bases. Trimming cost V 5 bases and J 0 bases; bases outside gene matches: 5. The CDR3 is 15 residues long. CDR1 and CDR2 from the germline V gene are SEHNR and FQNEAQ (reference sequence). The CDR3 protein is CASSPQTGVNTEAFF. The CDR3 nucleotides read TGTGCCAGCAGCCCTCAGACAGGGGTGAACACTGAAGCTTTCTTT.

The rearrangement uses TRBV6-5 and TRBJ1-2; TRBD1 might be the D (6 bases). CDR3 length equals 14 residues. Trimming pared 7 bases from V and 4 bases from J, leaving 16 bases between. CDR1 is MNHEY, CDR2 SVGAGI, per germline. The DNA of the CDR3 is TGTGCCAGCACTCCGTCGGGGGGCGGCTATGGCTACACCTTC. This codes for CASTPSGGGYGYTF.

In DNA form, the CDR3 reads TGTGCCAGCAGTGAACAGGGGAACACTGAAGCTTTCTTT. It codes for CASSEQGNTEAFF. The rearrangement links TRBV2 to TRBJ1-1; D is perhaps TRBD1 (5 bases). In germline, CDR1 is SNHLY, CDR2 FYNNEI. V was trimmed by 2 bases and J by 1 base, leaving 5 bases between them. CDR3 length: 13 amino acids.

The CDR3 is CASSLGLAVQETQYF. CDR3 nucleotides: TGTGCCAGCTCCCTCGGACTAGCGGTCCAAGAGACCCAGTACTTC. The rearrangement joins TRBV18 to TRBJ2-5; 10 bases align to TRBD2. Losses at the gene ends were 6 bases for V and 1 base for J; bases not matched to a gene: 5. Germline-derived CDR1 and CDR2 are KGHSH and LQKENI. The CDR3 has 15 amino acids.

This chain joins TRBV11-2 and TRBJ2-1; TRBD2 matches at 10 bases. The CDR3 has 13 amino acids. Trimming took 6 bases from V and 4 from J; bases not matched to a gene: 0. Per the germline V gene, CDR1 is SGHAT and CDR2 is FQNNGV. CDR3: CASSSGRYNEQFF. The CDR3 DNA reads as TGTGCCAGCAGTAGCGGGAGGTACAATGAGCAGTTCTTC.

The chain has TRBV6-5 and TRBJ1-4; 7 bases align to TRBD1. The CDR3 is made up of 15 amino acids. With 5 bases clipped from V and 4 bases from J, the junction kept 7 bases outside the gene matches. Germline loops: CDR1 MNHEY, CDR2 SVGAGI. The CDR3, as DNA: TGTGCCAGCAGTCCGCGACAGGGTATTAATGAAAAACTGTTTTTT. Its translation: CASSPRQGINEKLFF.

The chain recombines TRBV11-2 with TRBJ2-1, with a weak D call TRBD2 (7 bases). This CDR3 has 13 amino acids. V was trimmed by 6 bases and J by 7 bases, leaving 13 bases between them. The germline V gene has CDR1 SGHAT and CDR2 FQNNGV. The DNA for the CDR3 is TGTGCCAGCAGGTCTCGGGGGGCGAATGAGCAGTTCTTC. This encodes CASRSRGANEQFF.

CDR3 in amino acids: CASSPQWTGNTEAFF. In DNA, the CDR3 is TGCGCCAGCAGCCCACAGTGGACAGGGAACACTGAAGCTTTCTTT. The gene calls are TRBV5-1 and TRBJ1-1; 7 bases match TRBD1. V lost 4 bases and J lost 1; bases outside the gene matches: 7. This CDR3 has 15 residues. The germline V gene encodes CDR1 SGHRS and CDR2 YFSETQ.